Below, one T cell receptor (beta chain) is given with its context. The data belong to a study of cytomegalovirus exposure and HLA in healthy donors. Trimming took 3 bases from V and 6 from J; bases not matched to a gene: 4. The CDR3 contains 14 residues. The germline gives CDR1 MNHEY, CDR2 SMNVEV (reference sequence). The PCR was carried out with 60 Vbeta primers and 13 Jbeta primers. Assay: immunoSEQ multiplex PCR; the TCRdb copy retains only in-frame clones and omits some. The data show roughly 120,000 clones, about 73% seen once. The specimen sequenced was PBMCs. The V call is TRBV27, the J call TRBJ2-1, with 8 bases that match TRBD2. The TCR originated in a woman between 40 and 50 years old in good health and CMV-seronegative. The CDR3 is CASSLGLGFNEQFF. The DNA of the CDR3 is TGTGCCAGCAGTTTGGGACTAGGCTTCAATGAGCAGTTCTTC.